This T cell receptor (beta chain) stems from a study of long-term antiretroviral therapy in people with HIV. No donor had fewer than one pre-ART PBMC sample or fewer than two post-ART PBMC samples. The run of the v3.0 immunoSEQ assay was at survey level. The method was immunoSEQ multiplex PCR; TCRdb's version includes in-frame clones alone and lacks a portion of them. This sample yields fewer than 10,000 clones, of which 84% are seen a single time; around a tenth belongs to the top ten. The CDR3 totals 16 residues. Germline V gene lookup returns CDR1 MDHEN and CDR2 SYDVKM. Trimming took 1 base from V and 0 from J; bases not matched to a gene: 4.

Sample: unsorted PBMCs, taken 0.3 years before starting antiretroviral therapy. The clonotype originates from a man aged 30 to 45 with HIV. The chain couples TRBV28 to TRBJ2-3; 7 bases fit TRBD1. For the CDR3, the DNA is TGTGCCAGCAGTTTATCCCCAGGGGGTAGCACAGATACGCAGTATTTT. Its translation is CASSLSPGGSTDTQYF.